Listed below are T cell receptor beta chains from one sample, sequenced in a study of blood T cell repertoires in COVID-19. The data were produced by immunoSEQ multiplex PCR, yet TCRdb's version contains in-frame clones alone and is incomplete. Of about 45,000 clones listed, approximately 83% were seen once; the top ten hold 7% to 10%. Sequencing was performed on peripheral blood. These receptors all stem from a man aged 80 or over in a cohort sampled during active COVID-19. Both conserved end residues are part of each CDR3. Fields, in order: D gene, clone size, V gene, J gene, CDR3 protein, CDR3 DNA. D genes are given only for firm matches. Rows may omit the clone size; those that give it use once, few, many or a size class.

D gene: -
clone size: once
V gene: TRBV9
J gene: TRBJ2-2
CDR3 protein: CASSGGPITGELFF
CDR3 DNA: TGTGCCAGCAGCGGAGGGCCGATCACCGGGGAGCTGTTTTTT

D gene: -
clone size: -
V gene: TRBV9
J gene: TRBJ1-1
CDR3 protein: CASSGGVFDFQNTEAFF
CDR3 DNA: TGTGCCAGCAGTGGAGGGGTATTTGACTTCCAGAACACTGAAGCTTTCTTT

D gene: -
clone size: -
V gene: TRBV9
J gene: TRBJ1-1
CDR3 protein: CASSVVGTRPSEAFF
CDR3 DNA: TGTGCCAGCAGCGTAGTCGGGACACGGCCGTCTGAAGCTTTCTTT

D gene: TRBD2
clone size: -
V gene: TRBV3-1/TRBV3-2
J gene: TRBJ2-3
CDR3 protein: CASSQSGSADTQYF
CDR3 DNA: TGTGCCAGCAGCCAAAGCGGGAGTGCAGATACGCAGTATTTT

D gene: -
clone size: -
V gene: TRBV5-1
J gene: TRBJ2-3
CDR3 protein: CASSPGVGTDTQYF
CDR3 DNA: TGCGCCAGCAGCCCCGGGGTCGGCACAGATACGCAGTATTTT

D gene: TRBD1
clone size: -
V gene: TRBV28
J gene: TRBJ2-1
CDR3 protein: CASTPTGTGNEQFF
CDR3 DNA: TGTGCCAGCACGCCCACCGGGACAGGGAATGAGCAGTTCTTC

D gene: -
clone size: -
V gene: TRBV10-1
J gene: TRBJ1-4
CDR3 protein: CASSEGGVGNNEKLFF
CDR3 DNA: TGCGCCAGCAGTGAAGGAGGGGTCGGAAACAATGAAAAACTGTTTTTT

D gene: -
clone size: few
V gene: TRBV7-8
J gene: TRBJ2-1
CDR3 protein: CASSLATGAYNEQFF
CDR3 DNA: TGTGCCAGCAGCTTAGCGACAGGAGCCTACAATGAGCAGTTCTTC

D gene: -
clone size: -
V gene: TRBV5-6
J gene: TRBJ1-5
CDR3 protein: CASSLGGTPNQPQHF
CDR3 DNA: TGTGCCAGCAGCTTGGGCGGGACTCCCAATCAGCCCCAGCATTTT

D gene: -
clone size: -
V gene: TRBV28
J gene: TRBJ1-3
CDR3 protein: CASNRGRGNTIYF
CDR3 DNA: TGTGCCAGCAACCGGGGGAGAGGAAACACCATATATTTT

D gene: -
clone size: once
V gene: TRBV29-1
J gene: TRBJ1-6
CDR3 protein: CSVGASNNSPLHF
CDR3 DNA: TGCAGCGTTGGGGCAAGTAATAATTCACCCCTCCACTTT

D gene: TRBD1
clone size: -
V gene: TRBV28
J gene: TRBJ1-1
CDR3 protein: CASSPRTGGGTEAFF
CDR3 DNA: TGTGCCAGCAGTCCTAGGACAGGGGGCGGCACTGAAGCTTTCTTT

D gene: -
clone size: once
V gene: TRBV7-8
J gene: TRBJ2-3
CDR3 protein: CASSSGGGFLTDTQYF
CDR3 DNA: TGTGCCAGCAGCTCCGGTGGAGGATTTCTCACAGATACGCAGTATTTT

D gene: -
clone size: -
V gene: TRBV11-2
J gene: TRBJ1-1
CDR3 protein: CASSLMQGSGAFF
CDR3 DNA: TGTGCCAGCAGCTTAATGCAGGGTTCTGGGGCTTTCTTT

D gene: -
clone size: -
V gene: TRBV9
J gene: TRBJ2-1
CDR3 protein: CASSQAGGGGEQFF
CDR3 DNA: TGTGCCAGCAGCCAGGCCGGCGGAGGTGGTGAGCAGTTCTTC

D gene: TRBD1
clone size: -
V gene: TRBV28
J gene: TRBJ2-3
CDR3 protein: CASSKRDRGYF
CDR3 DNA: TGTGCCAGCAGCAAAAGGGACAGGGGATATTTT

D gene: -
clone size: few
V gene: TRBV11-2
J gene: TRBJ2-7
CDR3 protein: CASSFMRDNYEQYF
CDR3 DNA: TGTGCCAGCAGCTTCATGAGGGACAACTACGAGCAGTACTTC

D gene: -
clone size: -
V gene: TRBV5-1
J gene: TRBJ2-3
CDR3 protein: CASSLAGADTQYF
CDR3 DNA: TGCGCCAGCAGCTTGGCCGGAGCAGATACGCAGTATTTT

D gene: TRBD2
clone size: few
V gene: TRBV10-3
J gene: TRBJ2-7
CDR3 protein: CASRGTSGRSHRGEQYF
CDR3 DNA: TGTGCCAGCAGGGGGACTAGCGGGAGGTCCCACCGGGGAGAGCAGTACTTC

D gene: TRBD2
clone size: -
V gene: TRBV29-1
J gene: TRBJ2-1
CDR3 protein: CSVEQSGRVVEQFF
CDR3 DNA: TGCAGCGTTGAACAGAGCGGGAGAGTGGTTGAGCAGTTCTTC

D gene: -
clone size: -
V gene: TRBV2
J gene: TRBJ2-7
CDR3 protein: CASSSTESYEQYF
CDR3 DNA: TGTGCCAGCAGTTCGACAGAGAGCTACGAGCAGTACTTC

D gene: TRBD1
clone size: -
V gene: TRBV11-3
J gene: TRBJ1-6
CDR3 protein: CASSGYRGPANSPLHF
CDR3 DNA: TGTGCCAGCAGCGGGTACAGGGGCCCGGCGAATTCACCCCTCCACTTT

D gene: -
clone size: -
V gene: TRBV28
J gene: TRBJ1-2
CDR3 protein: CASSLELYGYTF
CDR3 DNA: TGTGCCAGCAGTTTAGAGCTCTATGGCTACACCTTC

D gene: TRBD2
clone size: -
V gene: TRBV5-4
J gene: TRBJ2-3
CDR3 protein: CASSFDGTSGTQTQYF
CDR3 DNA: TGTGCCAGCAGCTTCGACGGGACTAGCGGGACCCAAACGCAGTATTTT

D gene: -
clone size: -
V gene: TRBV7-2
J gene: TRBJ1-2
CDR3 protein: CASSPKVGGAGYTF
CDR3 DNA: TGTGCCAGCAGCCCAAAAGTGGGGGGTGCTGGCTACACCTTC